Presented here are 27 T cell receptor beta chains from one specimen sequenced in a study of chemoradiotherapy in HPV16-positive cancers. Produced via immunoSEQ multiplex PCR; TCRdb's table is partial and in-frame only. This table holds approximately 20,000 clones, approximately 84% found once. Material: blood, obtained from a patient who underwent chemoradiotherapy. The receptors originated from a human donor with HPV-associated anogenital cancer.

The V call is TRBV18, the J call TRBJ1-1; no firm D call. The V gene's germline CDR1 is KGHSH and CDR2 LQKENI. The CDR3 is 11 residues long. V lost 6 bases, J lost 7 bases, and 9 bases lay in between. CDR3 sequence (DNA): TGTGCCAGCTCGGAAGGGTTTGAAGCTTTCTTT. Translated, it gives CASSEGFEAFF.

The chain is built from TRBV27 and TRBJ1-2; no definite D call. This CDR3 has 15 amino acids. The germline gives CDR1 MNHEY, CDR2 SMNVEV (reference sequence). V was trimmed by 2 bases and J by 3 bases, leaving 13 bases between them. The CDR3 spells CASSLVGRPHYGYTF. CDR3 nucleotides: TGTGCCAGCAGTTTAGTAGGGAGACCCCACTATGGCTACACCTTC.

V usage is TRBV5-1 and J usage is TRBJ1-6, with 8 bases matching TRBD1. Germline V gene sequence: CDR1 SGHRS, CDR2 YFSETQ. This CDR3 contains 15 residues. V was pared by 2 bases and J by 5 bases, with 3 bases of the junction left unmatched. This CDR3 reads CASSLGQGNNSPLHF. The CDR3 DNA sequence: TGCGCCAGCAGCTTAGGACAGGGCAATAATTCACCCCTCCACTTT.

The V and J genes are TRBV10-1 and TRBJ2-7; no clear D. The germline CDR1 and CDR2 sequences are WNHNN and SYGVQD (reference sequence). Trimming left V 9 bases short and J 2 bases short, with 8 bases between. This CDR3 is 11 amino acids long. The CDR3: CASPRAYEQYF. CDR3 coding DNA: TGCGCCAGTCCAAGGGCCTACGAGCAGTACTTC.

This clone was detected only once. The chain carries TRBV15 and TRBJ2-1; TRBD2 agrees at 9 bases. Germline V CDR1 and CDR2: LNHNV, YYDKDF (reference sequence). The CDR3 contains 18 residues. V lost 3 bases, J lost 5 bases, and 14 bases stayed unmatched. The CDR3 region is CATSRTREAGGPDNEQFF. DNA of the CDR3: TGTGCCACCAGCAGGACACGGGAGGCGGGGGGGCCCGACAATGAGCAGTTCTTC.

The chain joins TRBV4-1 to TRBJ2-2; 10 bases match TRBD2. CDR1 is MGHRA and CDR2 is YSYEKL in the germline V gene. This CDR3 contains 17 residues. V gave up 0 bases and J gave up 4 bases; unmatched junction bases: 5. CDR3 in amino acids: CASSQEGLAQRTGELFF. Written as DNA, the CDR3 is TGCGCCAGCAGCCAAGAGGGACTAGCGCAACGCACCGGGGAGCTGTTTTTT.

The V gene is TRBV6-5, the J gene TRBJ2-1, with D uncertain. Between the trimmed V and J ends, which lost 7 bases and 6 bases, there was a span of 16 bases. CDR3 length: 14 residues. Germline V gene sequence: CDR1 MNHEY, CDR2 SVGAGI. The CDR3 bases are TGTGCCAGCACCCTGGGAAGCGCCGCCAATGAGCAGTTCTTC. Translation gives CASTLGSAANEQFF.

The CDR3 DNA is TGTGCCAGCAGCTTAGGGGGTCTGGGGAACACTGAAGCTTTCTTT. It specifies CASSLGGLGNTEAFF. V usage is TRBV7-2 and J usage is TRBJ1-1; D is unclear. Trimming left V 1 base short and J 1 base short, with 10 bases between. This CDR3 is 15 amino acids long. The V gene's germline CDR1 is SGHTA and CDR2 FQGNSA. Filled out from reference TRBV7-2 and TRBJ1-1, the complete variable domain reads GAGVSQSPSNKVTEKGKDVELRCDPISGHTALYWYRQSLGQGLEFLIYFQGNSAPDKSGLPSDRFSAERTGGSVSTLTIQRTQQEDSAVYLCASSLGGLGNTEAFFGQGTRLTVV.

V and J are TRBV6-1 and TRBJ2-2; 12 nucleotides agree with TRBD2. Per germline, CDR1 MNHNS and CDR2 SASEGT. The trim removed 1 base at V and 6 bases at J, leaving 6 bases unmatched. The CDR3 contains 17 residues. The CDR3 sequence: CASSEVLAGGLAGELFF. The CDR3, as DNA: TGTGCCAGCAGTGAAGTTCTAGCGGGAGGGCTGGCCGGGGAGCTGTTTTTT.

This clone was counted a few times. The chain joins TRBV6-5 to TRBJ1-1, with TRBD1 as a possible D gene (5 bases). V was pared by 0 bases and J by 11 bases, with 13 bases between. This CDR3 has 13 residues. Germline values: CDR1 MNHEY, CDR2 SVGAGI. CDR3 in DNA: TGTGCCAGCAGTTACTCCTTAGGGGTGGAGGCTTTCTTT. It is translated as CASSYSLGVEAFF.

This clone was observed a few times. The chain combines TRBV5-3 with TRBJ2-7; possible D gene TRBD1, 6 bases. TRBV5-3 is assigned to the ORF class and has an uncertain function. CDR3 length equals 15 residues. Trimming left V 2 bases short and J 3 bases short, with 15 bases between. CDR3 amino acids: CARSLEQGRIYEQYF. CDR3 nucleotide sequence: TGTGCCAGAAGCTTAGAACAGGGAAGGATCTACGAGCAGTACTTC.

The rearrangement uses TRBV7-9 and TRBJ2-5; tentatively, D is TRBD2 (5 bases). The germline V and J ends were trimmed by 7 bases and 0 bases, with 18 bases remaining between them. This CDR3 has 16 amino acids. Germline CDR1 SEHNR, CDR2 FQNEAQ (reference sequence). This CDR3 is CASTSSGLPNQETQYF. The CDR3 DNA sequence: TGTGCCAGCACGTCAAGCGGTCTTCCTAACCAAGAGACCCAGTACTTC. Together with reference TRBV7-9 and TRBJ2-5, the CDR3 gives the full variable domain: DTGVSQNPRHKITKRGQNVTFRCDPISEHNRLYWYRQTLGQGPEFLTYFQNEAQLEKSRLLSDRFSAERPKGSFSTLEIQRTEQGDSAMYLCASTSSGLPNQETQYFGPGTRLLVL.

The CDR3 protein is CASSLSYWGGGTDTQYF. The CDR3 coding sequence is TGCGCCAGCAGCTTGTCCTATTGGGGTGGTGGCACAGATACGCAGTATTTT. The V gene is TRBV5-1, the J gene TRBJ2-3; D is unclear. This CDR3 is built from 17 residues. CDR1 SGHRS and CDR2 YFSETQ come from the germline V gene. V was trimmed by 1 base and J by 1 base, leaving 16 bases between them.

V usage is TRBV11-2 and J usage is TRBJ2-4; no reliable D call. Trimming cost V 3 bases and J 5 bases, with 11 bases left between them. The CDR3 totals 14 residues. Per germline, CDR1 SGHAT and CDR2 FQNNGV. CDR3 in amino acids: CASSLQVLQNIQYF. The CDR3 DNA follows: TGTGCCAGCAGCTTGCAGGTCTTACAAAACATTCAGTACTTC.

The CDR3 DNA is TGTGCCAGTAGTCCCCGACAGGGGGGACTAGCTAGCACAGATACGCAGTATTTT. Translation: CASSPRQGGLASTDTQYF. This sequence joins TRBV19 and TRBJ2-3, with D possibly being TRBD1 or TRBD2 (9 bases each). CDR1 is LNHDA and CDR2 is SQIVND in the germline V gene (reference sequence). The CDR3 extends over 18 amino acids. Trimming cost V 5 bases and J 0 bases, with 21 bases left between them.

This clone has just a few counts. In DNA, the CDR3 is TGCGCCAGCAGCGCGCTTGGGGATTTAAATCAGCCCCAGCATTTT. Translating gives CASSALGDLNQPQHF. This chain links TRBV10-2 with TRBJ1-5; D unresolved. V was shortened by 6 bases and J by 4 bases, with 16 bases between the two germline ends. The germline gives CDR1 WSHSY, CDR2 SAAADI. The CDR3 runs to 15 residues.

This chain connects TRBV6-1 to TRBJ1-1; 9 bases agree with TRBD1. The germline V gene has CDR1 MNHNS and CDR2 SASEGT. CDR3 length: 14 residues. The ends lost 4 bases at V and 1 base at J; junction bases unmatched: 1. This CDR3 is CASSAGQGNTEAFF. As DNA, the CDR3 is TGTGCCAGCAGTGCGGGACAGGGGAACACTGAAGCTTTCTTT.

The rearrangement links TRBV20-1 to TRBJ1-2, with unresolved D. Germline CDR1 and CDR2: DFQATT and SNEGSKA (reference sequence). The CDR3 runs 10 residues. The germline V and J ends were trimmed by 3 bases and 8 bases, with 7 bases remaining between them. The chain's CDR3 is CSARVGGYTF. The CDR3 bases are TGCAGTGCTAGGGTTGGAGGCTACACCTTC.

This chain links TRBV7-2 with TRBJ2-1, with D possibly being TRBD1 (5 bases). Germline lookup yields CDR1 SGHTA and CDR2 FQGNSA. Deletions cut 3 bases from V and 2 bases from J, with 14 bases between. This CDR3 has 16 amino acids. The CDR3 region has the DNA TGTGCCAGCAGCTTCCAGGGAACAGGAGCCTACAATGAGCAGTTCTTC. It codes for CASSFQGTGAYNEQFF.

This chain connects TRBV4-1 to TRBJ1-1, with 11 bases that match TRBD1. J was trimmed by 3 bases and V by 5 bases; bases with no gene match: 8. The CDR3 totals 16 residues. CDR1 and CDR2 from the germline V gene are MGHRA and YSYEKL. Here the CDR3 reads CASSGSRDRGYTEAFF. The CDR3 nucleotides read TGCGCCAGCAGCGGGAGTCGGGACAGGGGGTACACTGAAGCTTTCTTT.

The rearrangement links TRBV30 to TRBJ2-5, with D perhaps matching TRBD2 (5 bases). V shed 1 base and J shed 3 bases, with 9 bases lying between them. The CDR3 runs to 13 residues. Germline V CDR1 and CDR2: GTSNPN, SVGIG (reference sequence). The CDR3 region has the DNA TGTGCCTGGAGTGGGACGGGAAAAGAGACCCAGTACTTC. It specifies CAWSGTGKETQYF.

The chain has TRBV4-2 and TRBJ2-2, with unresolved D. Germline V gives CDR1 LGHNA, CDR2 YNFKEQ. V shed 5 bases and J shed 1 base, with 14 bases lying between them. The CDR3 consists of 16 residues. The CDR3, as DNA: TGTGCCAGCAGCTACACGCAAACGGAGAACACCGGGGAGCTGTTTTTT. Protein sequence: CASSYTQTENTGELFF.

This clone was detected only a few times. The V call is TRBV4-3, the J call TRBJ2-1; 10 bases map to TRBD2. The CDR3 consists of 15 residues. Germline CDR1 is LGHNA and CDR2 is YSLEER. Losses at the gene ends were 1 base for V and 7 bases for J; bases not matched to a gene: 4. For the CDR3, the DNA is TGCGCCAGCAGCCAAGTGGCTAGCGGGAGTAATGAGCAGTTCTTC. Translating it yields CASSQVASGSNEQFF.

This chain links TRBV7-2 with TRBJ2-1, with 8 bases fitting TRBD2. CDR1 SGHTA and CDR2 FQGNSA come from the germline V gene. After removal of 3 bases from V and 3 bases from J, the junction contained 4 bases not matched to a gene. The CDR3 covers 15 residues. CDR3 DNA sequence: TGTGCCAGCAGCTTGGGCGGGGGGATCTACAATGAGCAGTTCTTC. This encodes CASSLGGGIYNEQFF.

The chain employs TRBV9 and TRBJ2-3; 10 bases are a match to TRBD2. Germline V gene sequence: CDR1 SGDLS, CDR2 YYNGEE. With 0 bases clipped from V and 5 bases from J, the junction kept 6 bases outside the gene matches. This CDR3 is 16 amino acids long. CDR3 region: CASSVVSSGSVDTQYF. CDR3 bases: TGTGCCAGCAGCGTAGTTTCTAGCGGGAGCGTAGATACGCAGTATTTT.

CDR3 loop: CASTISGTEAFF. The CDR3 DNA sequence: TGTGCCAGTACCATTTCGGGCACTGAAGCTTTCTTT. The V and J genes are TRBV19 and TRBJ1-1, with D unclear. The CDR3 runs 12 residues. V lost 7 bases and J 4 bases, leaving 10 bases between the germline ends. The germline CDR1 and CDR2 sequences are LNHDA and SQIVND (reference sequence).

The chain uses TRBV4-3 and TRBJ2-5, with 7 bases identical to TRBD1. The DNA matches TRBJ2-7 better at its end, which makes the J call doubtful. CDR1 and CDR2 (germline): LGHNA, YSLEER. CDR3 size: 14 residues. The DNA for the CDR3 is TGCGCCAGCAGCCCGACAGGGATGTCCTACGAGCAGTACTTC. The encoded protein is CASSPTGMSYEQYF.